A selection of T cell receptor beta chains follows, all from one sample in a study of T cell responses to AZD1222 COVID-19 vaccine. Assay: immunoSEQ multiplex PCR; the TCRdb copy retains only in-frame clones and omits some. The sample includes 150,000 to 200,000 clones, around 88% of them seen just once. The source material was peripheral blood, sampled on day 0 of AZD1222 vaccination. Every receptor here comes from an adult in good health. Both conserved end residues are part of each CDR3. D genes are given only for firm matches. Clone sizes are given selectively: once, few, many, or a class where the clone is expanded.

cdr3_length,j_call,d_call,v_call,clone_size,cdr3_nt,cdr3_aa
15,TRBJ2-7,TRBD2,TRBV9,-,TGTGCCAGCAGCCTTAGCGGGGGGGCTCTACACGAGCAGTACTTC,CASSLSGGALHEQYF
14,TRBJ2-2,-,TRBV7-2,few,TGTGCCAGCAGCTTATCAGGGAACACCGGGGAGCTGTTTTTT,CASSLSGNTGELFF
14,TRBJ2-7,TRBD1,TRBV28,few,TGTGCCAGCAGCTGGACAGGGAATGAATACGAGCAGTACTTC,CASSWTGNEYEQYF
14,TRBJ2-3,TRBD2,TRBV5-6,-,TGTGCCAGCAGCTTAGGCGGGGGGGGATTAACGCAGTATTTT,CASSLGGGGLTQYF
13,TRBJ1-4,-,TRBV18,-,TGTGCCAGCTCACGGGGTTTTAATGAAAAACTGTTTTTT,CASSRGFNEKLFF
15,TRBJ1-6,-,TRBV5-5,once,TGTGCCAGCAGCCCTACAGGGATCCATAATTCACCCCTCCACTTT,CASSPTGIHNSPLHF
17,TRBJ1-3,TRBD1,TRBV10-3,-,TGTGCCATCAGTTCATCCCGGGACAGGGAAGGAAGAAACACCATATATTTT,CAISSSRDREGRNTIYF
17,TRBJ1-5,-,TRBV28,-,TGTGCCAGCAGTGCTCTAAATCAGGGGATGAGCAATCAGCCCCAGCATTTT,CASSALNQGMSNQPQHF
16,TRBJ2-2,-,TRBV4-1,-,TGCGCCAGCAGCCAATACCCTAGCTCGAACACCGGGGAGCTGTTTTTT,CASSQYPSSNTGELFF
14,TRBJ2-5,-,TRBV12-5,-,TGTGCTAGTGACTCCGAGCAGGGTTGGGAGACCCAGTACTTC,CASDSEQGWETQYF
16,TRBJ2-7,-,TRBV5-1,-,TGCGCCAGCAGCTTGGCGCCCTCGACGGAAACCTACGAGCAGTACTTC,CASSLAPSTETYEQYF
12,TRBJ1-5,-,TRBV13,-,TGTGCCAGCAGCCTAGGGGCAACACCTCAGCATTTT,CASSLGATPQHF
15,TRBJ2-1,TRBD1,TRBV5-4,-,TGTGCCAGCAGCCTTCCGGACAGGGTCTACAATGAGCAGTTCTTC,CASSLPDRVYNEQFF
12,TRBJ1-2,-,TRBV28,-,TGTGCCAGCAGTTTAGGAGATTGGGGCTACACCTTC,CASSLGDWGYTF
14,TRBJ2-7,TRBD1,TRBV5-1,-,TGCGCCAGCAGCTTGTATGGGACAGAGTACGAGCAGTACTTC,CASSLYGTEYEQYF
15,TRBJ2-7,TRBD1,TRBV6-2/TRBV6-3,-,TGTGCCAGCAGTCAAGACCGGGACAGGGGGTTCGAGCAGTACTTC,CASSQDRDRGFEQYF
12,TRBJ2-5,-,TRBV28,-,TGTGCCAGCAGTTTATTGGTAGAGACCCAGTACTTC,CASSLLVETQYF
15,TRBJ2-1,TRBD2,TRBV3-1/TRBV3-2,-,TGTGCCAGCAGTAAGACTAGCGGGGGGGGCACTGAGCAGTTCTTC,CASSKTSGGGTEQFF
17,TRBJ2-5,TRBD2,TRBV27,-,TGTGCCAGCAGTTTCCTCGGGGGTAGCGGGGCCCAAGAGACCCAGTACTTC,CASSFLGGSGAQETQYF
16,TRBJ1-2,TRBD1,TRBV7-9,few,TGTGCCAGCAGCTTAGGCACTCAGGGGGCAAGCTATGGCTACACCTTC,CASSLGTQGASYGYTF
14,TRBJ2-6,-,TRBV7-9,-,TGTGCCAGCAGCCGGGCTTCTGGGGCCAACGTCCTGACTTTC,CASSRASGANVLTF
11,TRBJ1-1,-,TRBV18,once,TGTGCCAGCTCACCACCGGAAGCGGCTTTCTTT,CASSPPEAAFF
15,TRBJ1-1,-,TRBV5-1,-,TGCGCCAGCAGCTTGTTGTTTTTGGGGAACACTGAAGCTTTCTTT,CASSLLFLGNTEAFF
12,TRBJ2-1,-,TRBV6-1,-,TGTGCCAGCAGTGACGCCGCTAGCGAGCAGTTCTTC,CASSDAASEQFF
13,TRBJ2-6,-,TRBV12-5,-,TGTGCTAGCGGGACCTCTGGGGCCAACGTCCTGACTTTC,CASGTSGANVLTF
15,TRBJ2-1,TRBD2,TRBV6-4,-,TGTGCCAGCAGTGAAGTAAGCGGGGGGCAGAATGAGCAGTTCTTC,CASSEVSGGQNEQFF
15,TRBJ1-2,TRBD1,TRBV15,-,TGTGCCACCGAAGATGACAGGGCAGCTAACTATGGCTACACCTTC,CATEDDRAANYGYTF
12,TRBJ2-3,-,TRBV29-1,-,TGCAGCGCCCAAGACGCGACGGATACGCAGTATTTT,CSAQDATDTQYF
15,TRBJ2-7,TRBD1,TRBV6-6,-,TGTGCCAGCAAGAAGGACAGGGGGCGCCCCTACGAGCAGTACTTC,CASKKDRGRPYEQYF
12,TRBJ1-2,-,TRBV19,-,TGTGCCAGTAGTAGTCCGGGCTATGGCTACACCTTC,CASSSPGYGYTF
15,TRBJ1-1,TRBD1,TRBV9,-,TGTGCCAGCAGCGCCTCCGGGACAGGGAACACTGAAGCTTTCTTT,CASSASGTGNTEAFF
13,TRBJ2-1,-,TRBV11-3,-,TGTGCCAACCCAGGGGTCGAAGTCAATGAGCAGTTCTTC,CANPGVEVNEQFF
14,TRBJ1-5,-,TRBV5-1,-,TGCGCCAGCAGCTTTGGGGGTAGCAATCAGCCCCAGCATTTT,CASSFGGSNQPQHF
13,TRBJ2-5,-,TRBV5-1,-,TGCGCCAGCAGCCAGGGACTTGAAGAGACCCAGTACTTC,CASSQGLEETQYF
15,TRBJ1-4,-,TRBV7-9,-,TGTGCCAGCAGCCCAGGGAAGGGAGGGGGTGAAAAACTGTTTTTT,CASSPGKGGGEKLFF
11,TRBJ1-1,-,TRBV5-6,-,TGTGCCAGCAGCCGGGCCGGGCGAGCTTTCTTT,CASSRAGRAFF
15,TRBJ2-1,TRBD2,TRBV7-3,-,TGTGCCAGCAGCCCCTCGCGGGGGGGGTACAATGAGCAGTTCTTC,CASSPSRGGYNEQFF
15,TRBJ1-2,TRBD1,TRBV9,-,TGTGCCAGCAGCAGCACCGGGACAGGGGTCTATGGCTACACCTTC,CASSSTGTGVYGYTF
15,TRBJ1-5,-,TRBV6-2/TRBV6-3,-,TGTGCCAGCAGTAGGACCGAGTTTTCCAATCAGCCCCAGCATTTT,CASSRTEFSNQPQHF
15,TRBJ2-7,TRBD2,TRBV6-1,once,TGTGCCAGCAGTGAAGAAGCGGGGGCCCTGGGCGAGCAGTACTTC,CASSEEAGALGEQYF
16,TRBJ1-3,-,TRBV18,-,TGTGCCAGCTCATCGAGAGACAGGTTCTCTGGAAACACCATATATTTT,CASSSRDRFSGNTIYF
11,TRBJ1-5,-,TRBV23-1,-,TGCGCCAGCATTATGAATCAGCCCCAGCATTTT,CASIMNQPQHF
16,TRBJ2-3,-,TRBV7-3,-,TGTGCCAGCAGCTTAAGCGGTCGTGGGCGCACAGATACGCAGTATTTT,CASSLSGRGRTDTQYF
12,TRBJ1-2,-,TRBV6-5,-,TGTGCCAGCAATACAGGGAACTATGGCTACACCTTC,CASNTGNYGYTF
15,TRBJ2-2,TRBD1,TRBV10-1,-,TGCGCCAGCAGCGACAGGGGGCGGTGCACCGGGGAGCTGTTTTTT,CASSDRGRCTGELFF
12,TRBJ2-3,-,TRBV15,-,TGTGCCACCAGTCTATGGGCAGATACGCAGTATTTT,CATSLWADTQYF
14,TRBJ1-2,-,TRBV7-9,-,TGTGCCAGCAGTAGACAGGTTACTAACTATGGCTACACCTTC,CASSRQVTNYGYTF
15,TRBJ2-4,-,TRBV7-2,-,TGTGCCAGCAGCTTAAATTGGGCCCTAAAAAACATTCAGTACTTC,CASSLNWALKNIQYF
18,TRBJ2-2,TRBD2,TRBV6-1,-,TGTGCCAGCAGTGAATCACTAGCGGGGGGCCTTAACACCGGGGAGCTGTTTTTT,CASSESLAGGLNTGELFF
13,TRBJ2-3,-,TRBV28,-,TGTGCCAGCCTCGAACCCTTTCTAGATACGCAGTATTTT,CASLEPFLDTQYF
14,TRBJ2-5,-,TRBV2,-,TGTGCCAGCAGTGCGAGCAGGTCCGAGGAGACCCAGTACTTC,CASSASRSEETQYF
14,TRBJ2-7,-,TRBV30,few,TGTGCCTGCAACCGGGGGAAGGCGGCAACCGAGCAGTACTTC,CACNRGKAATEQYF
18,TRBJ2-3,TRBD2,TRBV7-6,-,TGTGCCAGCAGCTTAGGTTCCCTAGCGGCCTCTAGCACAGATACGCAGTATTTT,CASSLGSLAASSTDTQYF
14,TRBJ1-1,-,TRBV5-5,-,TGTGCCAGCAGCTTGGTAGGGGGGAACACTGAAGCTTTCTTT,CASSLVGGNTEAFF